Given below is one T cell receptor (beta chain) in context. Antigen unknown. PCR employed 60 Vbeta and 13 Jbeta primers. Clones were read by immunoSEQ multiplex PCR, and TCRdb kept only the in-frame ones, dropping some. The sample yields some 150,000 clones, about 80% seen once. The data are from a study of cytomegalovirus exposure and HLA in healthy donors. Overall study results and limits: When analyzed later, a missense DCLRE1C variant was found to be linked to TCR beta V- and J-gene trimming. Clonal expansion was found to be greater in HLA-associated TCR beta chains than in equally common others in a later analysis. Analyzed later, association rates of TCRs varied across HLA loci, with DRB1 most and HLA-C fewest.

This CDR3 comprises 14 residues. The V gene's germline CDR1 is MNHNS and CDR2 SASEGT. V lost 6 bases, J lost 0 bases, and 9 bases lay in between. The receptor was isolated from a man younger than 30 in good health and CMV-seronegative. Sequencing was performed on PBMCs. This chain links TRBV6-1 with TRBJ1-3; the D gene is possibly TRBD1 (6 bases). CDR3 nucleotide sequence: TGTGCCAGCAGCCCACAGGGCTCTGGAAACACCATATATTTT. Residues: CASSPQGSGNTIYF.